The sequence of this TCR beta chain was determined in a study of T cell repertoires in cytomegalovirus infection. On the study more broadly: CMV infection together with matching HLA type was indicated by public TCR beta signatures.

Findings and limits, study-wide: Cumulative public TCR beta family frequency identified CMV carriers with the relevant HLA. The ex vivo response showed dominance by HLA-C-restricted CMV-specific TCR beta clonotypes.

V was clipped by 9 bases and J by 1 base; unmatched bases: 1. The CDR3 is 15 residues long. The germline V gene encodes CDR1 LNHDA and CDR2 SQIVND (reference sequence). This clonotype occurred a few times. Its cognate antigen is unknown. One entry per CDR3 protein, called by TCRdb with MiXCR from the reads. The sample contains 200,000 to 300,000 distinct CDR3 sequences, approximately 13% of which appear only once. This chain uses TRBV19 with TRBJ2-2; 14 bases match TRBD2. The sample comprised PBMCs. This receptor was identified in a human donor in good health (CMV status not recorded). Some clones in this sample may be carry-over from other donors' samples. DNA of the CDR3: TGTGCCAGCGGGACTAGCGGGAGGAACACCGGGGAGCTGTTTTTT. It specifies CASGTSGRNTGELFF.